Presented here are 2 T cell receptor beta chains from one specimen sequenced in a study of blood T cell repertoires in COVID-19. Assay used: immunoSEQ multiplex PCR; TCRdb lists only in-frame clones, some missing. The data contain about 210,000 clones, about 81% of them singletons. What was sequenced was PBMCs or T cells enriched from blood (not recorded which). These receptors were taken from a man aged 40-55 years who had recovered from COVID-19.

The rearrangement uses TRBV5-6 and TRBJ1-1; no definite D call. Germline CDR1 is SGHDT and CDR2 is YYEEEE. V lost 4 bases and J lost 2, with 12 bases in between. The CDR3 is 14 amino acids. The CDR3 DNA reads as TGTGCCAGCAGCCTCGGGTCCTTCAACACTGAAGCTTTCTTT. It specifies CASSLGSFNTEAFF. The complete variable domain, with remaining parts taken from reference TRBV5-6 and TRBJ1-1, reads DAGVTQSPTHLIKTRGQQVTLRCSPKSGHDTVSWYQQALGQGPQFIFQYYEEEERQRGNFPDRFSGHQFPNYSSELNVNALLLGDSALYLCASSLGSFNTEAFFGQGTRLTVV.

This clone was seen more than once but under ten times. The J gene is TRBJ1-1, the V gene TRBV5-1; D is perhaps TRBD1 (5 bases). This CDR3 is built from 16 residues. V was shortened by 0 bases and J by 10 bases, with 22 bases between the two germline ends. Germline values: CDR1 SGHRS, CDR2 YFSETQ. The CDR3 DNA reads TGCGCCAGCAGCTTGGGCCACTCCTCGGGGGGTTCACTAGCTTTCTTT. Its translation is CASSLGHSSGGSLAFF.